These 21 T cell receptor beta chains were all obtained from the same sample, sequenced in a study of T cell changes during pregnancy in multiple sclerosis. Data came from immunoSEQ multiplex PCR; TCRdb stores just in-frame clones and leaves some out. The sample includes 78,000 or so clones, about 90% of them seen just once. The specimen comprised peripheral blood, sampled before pregnancy. Receptors originate from a female donor with multiple sclerosis, enrolled in a pregnancy study.

The chain combines TRBV7-9 with TRBJ2-7; TRBD1 matches at 7 bases. The CDR3 is 14 residues long. V lost 2 bases, J lost 2 bases, and 3 bases stayed unmatched. CDR1 and CDR2 (germline): SEHNR, FQNEAQ (reference sequence). The CDR3 DNA is TGTGCCAGCAGCTTACGGGACAGTACCTACGAGCAGTACTTC. Its protein is CASSLRDSTYEQYF.

CDR3 sequence reads: CASSHPGTSGGDEQYF. CDR3 coding DNA: TGCGCCAGCAGCCATCCTGGAACCAGCGGAGGGGACGAGCAGTACTTC. This chain joins TRBV4-1 and TRBJ2-7, with D perhaps matching TRBD2 (6 bases). The ends were cut back, 3 bases at V and 5 bases at J, with 20 bases in the middle. The CDR3 is 16 amino acids. Germline V gene data show CDR1 as MGHRA and CDR2 as YSYEKL.

V gene TRBV9 combines with J gene TRBJ2-7; 13 positions match TRBD2. V was pared by 3 bases and J by 5 bases, with 5 bases of the junction left unmatched. CDR1 SGDLS and CDR2 YYNGEE come from the germline V gene. The CDR3 sequence is 15 residues long. CDR3 amino acids: CASSGTSGSSDEQYF. The CDR3 DNA reads TGTGCCAGCAGCGGGACTAGCGGGAGTTCCGACGAGCAGTACTTC.

This chain connects TRBV27 to TRBJ2-7; possibly TRBD2 for D (5 bases). This CDR3 is built from 14 residues. Between the trimmed V and J ends, which lost 4 bases and 4 bases, there was a span of 14 bases. CDR1 is MNHEY, CDR2 SMNVEV, per germline (reference sequence). The CDR3 DNA reads as TGTGCCAGCAGTTCGTCTAGAGGGCCTTACGAGCAGTACTTC. Translation gives CASSSSRGPYEQYF.

The gene calls are TRBV11-3 and TRBJ2-1, with 12 nucleotides matching TRBD2. Per germline, CDR1 SGHNT and CDR2 YENEEA. This CDR3 has 15 residues. Germline trimming cut 5 bases from V and 7 bases from J; bases unmatched to any gene: 6. CDR3 in amino acids: CASSLAGGPVNEQFF. CDR3 in DNA: TGTGCCAGCAGCCTAGCGGGAGGGCCTGTAAATGAGCAGTTCTTC.

The chain uses TRBV27 and TRBJ1-5, with D perhaps matching TRBD1 (6 bases). The CDR3 extends over 16 amino acids. The germline CDR1 and CDR2 sequences are MNHEY and SMNVEV (reference sequence). V dropped 2 bases and J dropped 0 bases, with 11 bases sitting between them. The DNA for the CDR3 is TGTGCCAGCAGTTTACGGGGGGGCCGTAGCAATCAGCCCCAGCATTTT. Residues: CASSLRGGRSNQPQHF.

This clone was observed a single time. V is TRBV28 and J is TRBJ1-1, with D tentatively TRBD1 (5 bases). The CDR3 extends over 17 amino acids. CDR1 is MDHEN, CDR2 SYDVKM, per germline. Trimming removed 7 bases at V and 1 base at J, with 22 bases between. The CDR3 DNA reads as TGTGCCAGCAACCCCTTGCGGGGCCTGGCGGCGAACACTGAAGCTTTCTTT. Protein sequence: CASNPLRGLAANTEAFF. The complete variable domain, with remaining parts taken from reference TRBV28 and TRBJ1-1, reads DVKVTQSSRYLVKRTGEKVFLECVQDMDHENMFWYRQDPGLGLRLIYFSYDVKMKEKGDIPEGYSVSREKKERFSLILESASTNQTSMYLCASNPLRGLAANTEAFFGQGTRLTVV.

The chain employs TRBV4-2 and TRBJ2-2; TRBD2 matches at 14 bases. The V gene's germline CDR1 is LGHNA and CDR2 YNFKEQ. V lost 5 bases, J lost 6 bases, and 8 bases stayed unmatched. The CDR3 extends over 17 amino acids. The CDR3 coding sequence is TGTGCCAGCAGCTCGGGACTAGCGGGAGTTCCACCCGGGGAGCTGTTTTTT. It codes for CASSSGLAGVPPGELFF.

This clone was seen only once. This chain links TRBV9 with TRBJ1-5, with D possibly TRBD1 on 5 matching bases. CDR1 and CDR2 from the germline V gene are SGDLS and YYNGEE. V gave up 3 bases and J gave up 4 bases, with 14 bases separating them. The CDR3 loop spans 15 amino acids. The CDR3 DNA follows: TGTGCCAGCAGCGGACGCGACAGTTTAAATCAGCCCCAGCATTTT. Amino acids: CASSGRDSLNQPQHF.

This chain joins TRBV9 and TRBJ2-7, with 14 nucleotides matching TRBD2. V lost 0 bases and J lost 1; bases outside the gene matches: 3. This CDR3 region has 17 residues. Germline CDR1 and CDR2: SGDLS and YYNGEE. CDR3 in amino acids: CASSVGLAGGLSYEQYF. The CDR3 coding sequence is TGTGCCAGCAGCGTAGGACTAGCGGGAGGGCTATCCTACGAGCAGTACTTC. Complete variable domain (other parts from reference TRBV9 and TRBJ2-7): DSGVTQTPKHLITATGQRVTLRCSPRSGDLSVYWYQQSLDQGLQFLIQYYNGEERAKGNILERFSAQQFPDLHSELNLSSLELGDSALYFCASSVGLAGGLSYEQYFGPGTRLTVT.

The chain employs TRBV15 and TRBJ1-1, with TRBD1 as a possible D gene (5 bases). Germline CDR1 LNHNV, CDR2 YYDKDF (reference sequence). CDR3 size: 12 residues. V lost 1 base, J lost 10 bases, and 10 bases lay in between. For the CDR3, the DNA is TGTGCCACCAGCAGAGCTGCCGGGGGAGCTTTCTTT. Its translation: CATSRAAGGAFF.

In its sample, this clone was seen once. V is TRBV29-1 and J is TRBJ2-2; D may be TRBD2 (5 bases). The ends were cut back, 5 bases at V and 6 bases at J, with 16 bases in the middle. CDR1 SQVTM and CDR2 ANQGSEA come from the germline V gene. This CDR3 is 14 amino acids long. This CDR3 is CSVTWGEGSGELFF. The CDR3 region has the DNA TGCAGCGTTACGTGGGGTGAGGGATCCGGGGAGCTGTTTTTT.

This chain uses TRBV7-2 with TRBJ2-5; D gene ambiguous. This CDR3 is built from 12 residues. The V and J ends lost 2 bases and 5 bases respectively, with 6 bases between them. Per the germline V gene, CDR1 is SGHTA and CDR2 is FQGNSA. CDR3 loop: CASSLHRETQYF. CDR3 coding DNA: TGTGCCAGCAGCTTACATCGGGAGACCCAGTACTTC. The variable domain in full, completed from reference TRBV7-2 and TRBJ2-5, reads GAGVSQSPSNKVTEKGKDVELRCDPISGHTALYWYRQSLGQGLEFLIYFQGNSAPDKSGLPSDRFSAERTGGSVSTLTIQRTQQEDSAVYLCASSLHRETQYFGPGTRLLVL.

The gene calls are TRBV2 and TRBJ1-5; 7 nucleotides agree with TRBD1. The CDR3 has 15 residues. With V trimmed by 5 bases and J by 8 bases, 12 bases remained unmatched. Looked up from germline, CDR1 is SNHLY and CDR2 is FYNNEI. CDR3 bases: TGTGCCAGCAGTAGAGGCAGGGGGTTACTAGAGCCCCAGCATTTT. Amino acids: CASSRGRGLLEPQHF.

The chain's CDR3 is CASSLGQPYTDTQYF. The CDR3 region has the DNA TGCGCCAGCAGCTTGGGACAGCCTTACACAGATACGCAGTATTTT. The V gene is TRBV5-1, the J gene TRBJ2-3; TRBD1 is a possible D gene (5 bases). CDR1 and CDR2 (germline): SGHRS, YFSETQ. The CDR3 loop spans 15 amino acids. V lost 0 bases, J lost 2 bases, and 10 bases lay in between.

V usage is TRBV11-2 and J usage is TRBJ2-4; weak D call: TRBD1 (6 bases). The germline V gene encodes CDR1 SGHAT and CDR2 FQNNGV. This CDR3 contains 14 residues. V was pared by 2 bases and J by 7 bases, with 12 bases between. CDR3 in amino acids: CASSLPRGRNIQYF. For the CDR3, the DNA is TGTGCCAGCAGCTTACCCAGGGGCAGGAACATTCAGTACTTC.

The chain has TRBV7-9 and TRBJ2-1; TRBD2 agrees at 10 bases. CDR3 length: 15 amino acids. The germline V gene encodes CDR1 SEHNR and CDR2 FQNEAQ (reference sequence). Trimming cost V 8 bases and J 4 bases; bases outside gene matches: 8. The chain's CDR3 is CASRPSSGSYNEQFF. CDR3 DNA: TGTGCCAGCCGACCGTCTAGCGGGAGTTACAATGAGCAGTTCTTC.

V and J are TRBV6-5 and TRBJ2-5; 9 bases map to TRBD2. The germline gives CDR1 MNHEY, CDR2 SVGAGI. The V segment lost 0 bases and the J segment 7 bases; nucleotides outside the gene matches: 9. There are 16 residues in the CDR3. CDR3 in amino acids: CASSYSAGGALGTQYF. The CDR3 nucleotides are TGTGCCAGCAGTTACTCGGCGGGAGGGGCCCTTGGGACCCAGTACTTC.

The V call is TRBV19, the J call TRBJ2-1; 7 bases fit TRBD1. Germline CDR1 LNHDA, CDR2 SQIVND (reference sequence). This CDR3 is built from 15 residues. After removal of 7 bases from V and 7 bases from J, the junction contained 13 bases not matched to a gene. The CDR3 loop reads CASTGRTGRRNEQFF. DNA of the CDR3: TGTGCCAGTACCGGCCGGACAGGACGCCGGAATGAGCAGTTCTTC.

V gene TRBV27 combines with J gene TRBJ1-1; D unresolved. The CDR3 spans 15 residues. Germline CDR1 reads MNHEY; CDR2 reads SMNVEV (reference sequence). V lost 5 bases, J lost 0 bases, and 13 bases lay in between. The CDR3 is CASSPSGFLNTEAFF. The CDR3 DNA reads TGTGCCAGCAGTCCGTCGGGATTTTTGAACACTGAAGCTTTCTTT.

V gene TRBV29-1 combines with J gene TRBJ2-3, with 9 bases that match TRBD2. The CDR3 runs to 14 residues. The J segment lost 5 bases and the V segment lost 5 bases, leaving 8 bases of the junction unmatched. Looked up from germline, CDR1 is SQVTM and CDR2 is ANQGSEA. This chain's CDR3 is CSVTPLAGRDTQYF. The DNA of the CDR3 is TGCAGCGTTACCCCTCTAGCGGGAAGAGATACGCAGTATTTT.